This TCR beta chain was profiled in a study of PD-L1 blockade in urothelial cancer. Turning to the study itself: From 2014, patients received atezolizumab, given as 1,200 mg intravenously every 3 weeks. Samples of blood were analyzed 3 weeks (second dose) and 6 weeks after treatment start.

The time point was: pretreatment peripheral blood. The diagnosis in patients was locally advanced or metastatic urothelial carcinoma. From germline, CDR1 is LGHNA and CDR2 YNFKEQ. CDR3 length: 15 amino acids. J was trimmed by 7 bases and V by 4 bases; bases with no gene match: 3. A spike-in of synthetic TCR analog templates was added to each PCR. Sequencing was performed with immunoSEQ multiplex PCR; in TCRdb, only in-frame clones are kept and a portion is missing. Among some 57,000 clones, approximately 84% were seen once, and the ten largest hold 1% to 1.5%. The chain links TRBV4-2 to TRBJ1-6; 11 positions match TRBD1. The origin of this receptor is a man aged 45 to 65 with urothelial cancer. The source material was PBMCs, sampled around atezolizumab (anti-PD-L1) treatment. CDR3 region: CASSPGTGGNSPLHF. The CDR3 DNA reads TGTGCCAGCAGCCCCGGGACAGGGGGGAATTCACCCCTCCACTTT.